Listed below are T cell receptor beta chains from one sample, sequenced in a study of shared clonotypes between healthy human individuals. Some clones are missing from TCRdb's copy, which holds only in-frame ones; the method was immunoSEQ multiplex PCR. The sample shows about half a million clones, 81% of them seen only once. The sequenced material came from PBMCs. The receptors shown here come from a woman between 35 and 50 years old in good health. Some clones in this sample may be carry-over from other donors' samples. The CDR3 runs from the conserved cysteine through the conserved F or W.

TRBV28,TRBJ1-5,CASSLGKNQPQHF
TRBV14,TRBJ1-1,CASSQSRDGNTEAFF
TRBV10-1,TRBJ2-3,CASSDVQLTDTQYF
TRBV7-2,TRBJ2-7,CASSFGTSGRARYEQYF
TRBV11-3,TRBJ1-5,CASSLARTGEEDQPQHF
TRBV2,TRBJ2-5,CASLRQGKTQYF
TRBV11-2,TRBJ2-7,CASSFGADSYEQYF
TRBV10-3,TRBJ1-5,CAISESPGLGTYSNQPQHF
TRBV19,TRBJ1-5,CASSKTGQGNQPQHF
TRBV6-5,TRBJ1-5,CASSKLTGQPQHF
TRBV28,TRBJ2-7,CASSLRYSGEQYF
TRBV10-3,TRBJ1-2,CAISERGDGYTF
TRBV30,TRBJ2-6,CAWTRNSGANVLTF
TRBV2,TRBJ2-1,CASSEWDRVGAEQFF
TRBV18,TRBJ2-7,CASSPRQASSYEQYF
TRBV2,TRBJ2-2,CASSLGRPENTGELFF
TRBV2,TRBJ1-2,CASRGGTYQGNYGYTF
TRBV2,TRBJ2-1,CASSTFGTGAYNEQFF
TRBV28,TRBJ2-7,CGPCPGLAGVWDYEQYF
TRBV27,TRBJ1-2,CASSLSQGRGYTF
TRBV27,TRBJ2-7,CASRPGQGVLRTSEQYF
TRBV10-3,TRBJ1-1,CAISEKDRETEAFF